This TCR beta chain was sequenced for a study of T-cell reconstitution after alpha-beta-depleted transplantation in children. TCRbeta library preparation incorporated unique molecular identifiers. In TCRdb, the PCR reads were re-called with MiXCR into one record per CDR3 protein. This sample has roughly 670,000 distinct CDR3 sequences; roughly 14% occur once, and the top ten carry 0.79%. This clonotype was seen only a few times. The sequencing used PBMCs, collected before TCRalphabeta/CD19-depleted stem cell transplant. The origin of this receptor is a girl aged 2-10 years with congenital amegakaryocytic thrombocytopenia, due to receive a stem cell transplant.

DNA of the CDR3: TGTGCCAGCAGCTTACGTCTTGGGGCAGCTTACGAGCAGTACTTC. Translating gives CASSLRLGAAYEQYF. The gene calls are TRBV7-8 and TRBJ2-7, with D possibly TRBD1 on 5 matching bases. V lost 2 bases and J lost 4, with 15 bases in between. This CDR3 is 15 amino acids long. Germline values: CDR1 SGHVS, CDR2 FQNEAQ.